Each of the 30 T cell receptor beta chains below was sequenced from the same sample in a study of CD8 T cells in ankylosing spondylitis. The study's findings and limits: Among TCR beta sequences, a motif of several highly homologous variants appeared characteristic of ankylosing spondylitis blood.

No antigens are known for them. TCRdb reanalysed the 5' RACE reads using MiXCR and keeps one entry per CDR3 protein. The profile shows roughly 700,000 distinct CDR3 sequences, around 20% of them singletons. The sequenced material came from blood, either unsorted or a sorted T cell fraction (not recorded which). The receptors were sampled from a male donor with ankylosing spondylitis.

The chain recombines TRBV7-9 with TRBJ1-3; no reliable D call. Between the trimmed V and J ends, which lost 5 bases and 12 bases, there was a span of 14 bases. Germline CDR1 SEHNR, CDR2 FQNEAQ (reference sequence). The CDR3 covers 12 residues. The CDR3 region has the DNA TGTGCCAGCAGCACCCTGGGCGCAGACATATATTTT. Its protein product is CASSTLGADIYF.

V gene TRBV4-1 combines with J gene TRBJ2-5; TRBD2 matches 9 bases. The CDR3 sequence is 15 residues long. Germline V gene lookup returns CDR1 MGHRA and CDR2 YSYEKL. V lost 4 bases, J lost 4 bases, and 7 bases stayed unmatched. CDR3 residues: CASSRRLAETETQYF. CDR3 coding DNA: TGCGCCAGCAGCCGTAGACTAGCGGAGACAGAGACCCAGTACTTC.

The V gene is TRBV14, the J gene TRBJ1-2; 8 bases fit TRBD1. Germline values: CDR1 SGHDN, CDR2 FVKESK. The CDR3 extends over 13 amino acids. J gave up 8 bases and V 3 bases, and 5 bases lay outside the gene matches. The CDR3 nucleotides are TGTGCCAGCAGCCATCGAGGACAGGGAGGCTACACCTTC. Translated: CASSHRGQGGYTF.

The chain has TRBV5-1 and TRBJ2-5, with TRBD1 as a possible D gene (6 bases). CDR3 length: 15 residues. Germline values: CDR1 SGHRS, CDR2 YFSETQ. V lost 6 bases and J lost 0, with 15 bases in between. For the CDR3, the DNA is TGCGCCAGCACCCGGACAGCCTCATACCAAGAGACCCAGTACTTC. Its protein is CASTRTASYQETQYF.

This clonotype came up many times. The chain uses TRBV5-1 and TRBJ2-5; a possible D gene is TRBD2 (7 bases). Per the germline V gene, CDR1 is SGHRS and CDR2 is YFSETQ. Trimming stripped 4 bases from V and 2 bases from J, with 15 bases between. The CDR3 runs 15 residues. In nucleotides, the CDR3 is TGCGCCAGCAGCCCCGCGGGGGCAGCACAAGAGACCCAGTACTTC. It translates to CASSPAGAAQETQYF.

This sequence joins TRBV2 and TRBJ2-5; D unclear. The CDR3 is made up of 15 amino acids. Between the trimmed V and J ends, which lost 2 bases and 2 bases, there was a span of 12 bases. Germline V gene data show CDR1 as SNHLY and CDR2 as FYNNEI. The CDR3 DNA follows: TGTGCCAGCAGTGAAATTCTTGTAGTGCAAGAGACCCAGTACTTC. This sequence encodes CASSEILVVQETQYF. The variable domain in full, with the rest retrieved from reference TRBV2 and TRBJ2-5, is EPEVTQTPSHQVTQMGQEVILRCVPISNHLYFYWYRQILGQKVEFLVSFYNNEISEKSEIFDDQFSVERPDGSNFTLKIRSTKLEDSAMYFCASSEILVVQETQYFGPGTRLLVL.

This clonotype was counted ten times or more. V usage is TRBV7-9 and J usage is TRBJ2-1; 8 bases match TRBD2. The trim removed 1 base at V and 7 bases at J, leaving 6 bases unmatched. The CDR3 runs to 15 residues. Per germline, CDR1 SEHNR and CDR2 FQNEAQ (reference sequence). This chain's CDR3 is CASSLGAGEVNEQFF. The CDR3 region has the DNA TGTGCCAGCAGCTTAGGAGCGGGAGAGGTAAATGAGCAGTTCTTC.

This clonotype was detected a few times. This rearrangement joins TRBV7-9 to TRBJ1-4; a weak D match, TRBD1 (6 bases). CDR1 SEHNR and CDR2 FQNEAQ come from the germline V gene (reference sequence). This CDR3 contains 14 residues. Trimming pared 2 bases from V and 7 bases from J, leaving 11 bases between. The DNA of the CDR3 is TGTGCCAGCAGCTTAAGGGCAGGGGCTGAAAAACTGTTTTTT. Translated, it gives CASSLRAGAEKLFF.

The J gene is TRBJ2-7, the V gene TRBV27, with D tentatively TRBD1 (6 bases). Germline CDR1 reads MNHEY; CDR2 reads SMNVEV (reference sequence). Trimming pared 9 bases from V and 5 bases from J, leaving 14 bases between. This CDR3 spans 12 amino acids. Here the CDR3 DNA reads TGTGCCAGTCAGGGGCTTAAGAACGAGCAGTACTTC. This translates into CASQGLKNEQYF.

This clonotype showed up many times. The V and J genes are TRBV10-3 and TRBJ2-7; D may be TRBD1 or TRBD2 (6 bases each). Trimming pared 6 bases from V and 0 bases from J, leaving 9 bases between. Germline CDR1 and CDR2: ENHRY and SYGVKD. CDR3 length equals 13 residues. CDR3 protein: CAIRRDNSYEQYF. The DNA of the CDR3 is TGTGCCATCAGGCGGGACAACTCCTACGAGCAGTACTTC.

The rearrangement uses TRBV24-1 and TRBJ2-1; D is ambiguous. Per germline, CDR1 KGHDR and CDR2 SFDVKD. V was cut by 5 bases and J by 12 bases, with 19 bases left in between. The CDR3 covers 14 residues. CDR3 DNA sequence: TGTGCCACCAGTGTCCTTCCAGAACTCCGTGGGCAGTTCTTC. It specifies CATSVLPELRGQFF.

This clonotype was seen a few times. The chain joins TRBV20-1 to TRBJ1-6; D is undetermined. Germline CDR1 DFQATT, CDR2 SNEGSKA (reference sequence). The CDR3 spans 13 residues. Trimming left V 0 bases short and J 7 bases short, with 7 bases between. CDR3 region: CSARERANSPLHF. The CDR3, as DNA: TGCAGTGCTAGAGAACGGGCCAATTCACCCCTCCACTTT.

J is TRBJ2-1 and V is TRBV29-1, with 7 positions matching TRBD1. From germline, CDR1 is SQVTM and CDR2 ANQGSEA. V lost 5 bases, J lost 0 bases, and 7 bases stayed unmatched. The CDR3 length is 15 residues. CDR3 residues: CSVKGAGSSYNEQFF. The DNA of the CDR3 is TGCAGCGTTAAGGGGGCTGGGAGCTCCTACAATGAGCAGTTCTTC.

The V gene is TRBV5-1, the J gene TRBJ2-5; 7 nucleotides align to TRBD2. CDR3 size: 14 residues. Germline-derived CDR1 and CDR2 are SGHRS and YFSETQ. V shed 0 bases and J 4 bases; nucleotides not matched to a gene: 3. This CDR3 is CASSLGREGETQYF. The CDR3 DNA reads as TGCGCCAGCAGCTTGGGTAGGGAGGGAGAGACCCAGTACTTC.

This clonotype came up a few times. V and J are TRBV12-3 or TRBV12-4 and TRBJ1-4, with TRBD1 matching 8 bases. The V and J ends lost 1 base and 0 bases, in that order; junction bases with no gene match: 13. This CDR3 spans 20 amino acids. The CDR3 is CASSLVLGQGFFATNEKLFF. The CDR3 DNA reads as TGTGCCAGCAGTTTAGTCCTCGGACAGGGTTTCTTCGCAACTAATGAAAAACTGTTTTTT.

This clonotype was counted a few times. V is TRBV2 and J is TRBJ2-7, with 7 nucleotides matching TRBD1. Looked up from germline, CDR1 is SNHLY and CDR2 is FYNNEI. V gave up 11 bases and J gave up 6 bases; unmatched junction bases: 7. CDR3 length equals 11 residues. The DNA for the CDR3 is TGTGCCGGGACAGACCCCTTCGAGCAGTACTTC. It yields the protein CAGTDPFEQYF.

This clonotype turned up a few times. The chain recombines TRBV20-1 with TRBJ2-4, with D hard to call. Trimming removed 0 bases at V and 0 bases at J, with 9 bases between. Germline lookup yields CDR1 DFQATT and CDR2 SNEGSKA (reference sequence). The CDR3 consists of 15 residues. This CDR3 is CSARDWQEAKNIQYF. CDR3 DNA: TGCAGTGCTAGAGATTGGCAGGAAGCCAAAAACATTCAGTACTTC.

CDR3 protein: CASSRTLTDYEQYF. The CDR3 DNA is TGTGCCAGCAGCAGGACTCTTACCGACTACGAGCAGTACTTC. V gene TRBV12-3 or TRBV12-4 combines with J gene TRBJ2-7, with D maybe TRBD2 (5 bases). V dropped 6 bases and J dropped 3 bases, with 15 bases sitting between them. The CDR3 sequence is 14 residues long.

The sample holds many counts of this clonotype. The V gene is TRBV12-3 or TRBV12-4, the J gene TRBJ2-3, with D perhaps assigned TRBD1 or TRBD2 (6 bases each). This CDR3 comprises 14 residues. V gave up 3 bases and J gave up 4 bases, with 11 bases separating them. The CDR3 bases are TGTGCCAGCAGTTTCCGTAGGGGGGCAGATACGCAGTATTTT. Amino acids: CASSFRRGADTQYF.

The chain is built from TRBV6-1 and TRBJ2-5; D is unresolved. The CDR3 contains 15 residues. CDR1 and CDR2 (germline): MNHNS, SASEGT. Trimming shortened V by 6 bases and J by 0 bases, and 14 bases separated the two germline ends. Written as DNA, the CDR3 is TGTGCCAGCAGGGGCTTTGCGGCTAACCAAGAGACCCAGTACTTC. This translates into CASRGFAANQETQYF.

For the CDR3, the DNA is TGTGCCACCAGTGAAGCCACCGGGACAGGGGTTTATGGTACGCAGTATTTT. This gives the protein CATSEATGTGVYGTQYF. V usage is TRBV24-1 and J usage is TRBJ2-3; 10 nucleotides match TRBD1. Germline V gives CDR1 KGHDR, CDR2 SFDVKD. The V and J ends lost 4 bases and 8 bases, in that order; junction bases with no gene match: 14. The CDR3 has 17 amino acids.

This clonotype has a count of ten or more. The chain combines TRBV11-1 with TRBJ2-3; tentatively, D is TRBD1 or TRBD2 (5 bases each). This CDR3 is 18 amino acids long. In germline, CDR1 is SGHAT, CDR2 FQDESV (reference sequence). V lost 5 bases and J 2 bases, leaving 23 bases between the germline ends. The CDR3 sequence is CASSPLEVTGPLTDTQYF. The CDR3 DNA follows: TGTGCCAGCAGCCCGTTGGAAGTTACGGGACCTCTCACAGATACGCAGTATTTT.

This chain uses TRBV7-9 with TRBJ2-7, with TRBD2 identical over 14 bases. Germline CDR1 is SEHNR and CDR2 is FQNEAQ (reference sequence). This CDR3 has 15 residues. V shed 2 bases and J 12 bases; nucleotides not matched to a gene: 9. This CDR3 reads CASSLQGLAGELWYF. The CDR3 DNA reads TGTGCCAGCAGCTTACAGGGACTAGCGGGAGAGCTTTGGTACTTC.

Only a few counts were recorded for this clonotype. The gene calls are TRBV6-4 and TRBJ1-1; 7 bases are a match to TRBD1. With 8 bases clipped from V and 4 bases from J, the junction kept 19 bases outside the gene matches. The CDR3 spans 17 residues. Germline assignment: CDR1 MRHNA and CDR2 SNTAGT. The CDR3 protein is CASGGTDRLGISTEAFF. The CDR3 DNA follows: TGTGCCAGCGGGGGGACAGACCGGCTGGGGATAAGCACTGAAGCTTTCTTT.

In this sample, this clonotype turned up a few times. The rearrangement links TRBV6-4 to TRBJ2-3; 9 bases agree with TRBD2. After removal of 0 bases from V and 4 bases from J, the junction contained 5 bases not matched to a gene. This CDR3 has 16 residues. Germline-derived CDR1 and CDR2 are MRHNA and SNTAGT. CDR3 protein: CASSDSPSGAPDTQYF. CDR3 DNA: TGTGCCAGCAGTGACTCGCCTAGCGGGGCCCCAGATACGCAGTATTTT.

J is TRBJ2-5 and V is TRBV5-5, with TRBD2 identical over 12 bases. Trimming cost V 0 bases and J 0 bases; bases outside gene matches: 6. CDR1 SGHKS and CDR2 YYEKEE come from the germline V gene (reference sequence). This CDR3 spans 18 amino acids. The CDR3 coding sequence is TGTGCCAGCAGCTTGGAGGCTAGCGGGGGGGCCTACCAAGAGACCCAGTACTTC. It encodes CASSLEASGGAYQETQYF.

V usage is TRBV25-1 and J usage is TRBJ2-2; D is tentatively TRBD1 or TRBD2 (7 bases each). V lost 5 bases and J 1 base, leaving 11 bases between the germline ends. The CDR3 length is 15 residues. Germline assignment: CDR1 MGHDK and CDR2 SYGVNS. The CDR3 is CASSQGGKNTGELFF. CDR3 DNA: TGTGCCAGCAGTCAGGGGGGGAAGAACACCGGGGAGCTGTTTTTT. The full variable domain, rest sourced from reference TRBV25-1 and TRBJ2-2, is EADIYQTPRYLVIGTGKKITLECSQTMGHDKMYWYQQDPGMELHLIHYSYGVNSTEKGDLSSESTVSRIRTEHFPLTLESARPSHTSQYLCASSQGGKNTGELFFGEGSRLTVL.

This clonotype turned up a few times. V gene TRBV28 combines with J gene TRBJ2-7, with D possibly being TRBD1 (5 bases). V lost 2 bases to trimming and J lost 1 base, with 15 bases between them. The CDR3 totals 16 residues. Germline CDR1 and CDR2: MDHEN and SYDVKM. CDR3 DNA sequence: TGTGCCAGCAGTTTAAGGCCGTCGGCAGGGTCCTACGAGCAGTACTTC. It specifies CASSLRPSAGSYEQYF.

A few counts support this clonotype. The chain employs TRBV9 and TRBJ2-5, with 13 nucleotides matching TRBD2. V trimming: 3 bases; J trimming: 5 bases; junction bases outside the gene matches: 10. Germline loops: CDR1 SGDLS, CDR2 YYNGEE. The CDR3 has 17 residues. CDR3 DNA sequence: TGTGCCAGCAGCGCGGGACTAGCGGGGATCGGGGAGGAGACCCAGTACTTC. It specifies CASSAGLAGIGEETQYF.

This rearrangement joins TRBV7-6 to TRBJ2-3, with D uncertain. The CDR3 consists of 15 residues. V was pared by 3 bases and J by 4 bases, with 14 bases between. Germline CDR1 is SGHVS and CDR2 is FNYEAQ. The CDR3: CASSLVASWADTQYF. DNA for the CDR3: TGTGCCAGCAGCTTGGTGGCAAGCTGGGCAGATACGCAGTATTTT.